This T cell receptor (beta chain) was sequenced during a study of cytomegalovirus exposure and HLA in healthy donors. With regard to this clone: The antigen remains unidentified.

PCR was performed using 60 Vbeta and 13 Jbeta primers. Measured with immunoSEQ multiplex PCR; TCRdb has only the in-frame clones, and not every one. The sample comprises fewer than 300,000 clones, 70% to 90% of which are singletons, and 3.5% to 4% rests with the top ten. Though probably carrying unrecorded immune exposures, donors were nominally healthy at sampling. Study-wide findings and caveats: Evidence from a later analysis indicated that most CMV-associated TCR beta chains looked HLA-restricted.

Trimming removed 1 base at V and 3 bases at J, with 7 bases between. The length of the CDR3 is 13 residues. Per germline, CDR1 SGHKS and CDR2 YYEKEE (reference sequence). Sequenced sample: PBMCs. The rearrangement joins TRBV5-5 to TRBJ1-1; no firm D call. This sequence originates from a man aged 40-49 years in good health and CMV-seropositive. CDR3 sequence reads: CASSLWADTEAFF. The DNA of the CDR3 is TGTGCCAGCAGCTTGTGGGCAGACACTGAAGCTTTCTTT.